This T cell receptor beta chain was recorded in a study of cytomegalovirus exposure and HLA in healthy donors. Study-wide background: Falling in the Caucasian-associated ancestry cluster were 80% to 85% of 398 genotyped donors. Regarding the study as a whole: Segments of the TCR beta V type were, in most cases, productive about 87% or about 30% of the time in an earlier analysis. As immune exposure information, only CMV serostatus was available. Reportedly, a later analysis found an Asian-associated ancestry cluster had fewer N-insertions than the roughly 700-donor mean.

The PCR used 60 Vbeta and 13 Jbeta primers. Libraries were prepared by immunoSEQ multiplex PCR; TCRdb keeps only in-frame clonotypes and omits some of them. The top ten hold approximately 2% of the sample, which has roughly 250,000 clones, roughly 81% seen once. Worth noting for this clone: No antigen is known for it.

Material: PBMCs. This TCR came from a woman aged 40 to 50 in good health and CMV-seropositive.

The CDR3, as DNA: TGTGCCAGCAGTGAGCCTCACAGGGGAAAATACGAGCAGTACTTC. Translating it yields CASSEPHRGKYEQYF. V gene TRBV25-1 combines with J gene TRBJ2-7; 7 bases fit TRBD1. Germline lookup yields CDR1 MGHDK and CDR2 SYGVNS. There are 15 residues in the CDR3. V was pared by 3 bases and J by 4 bases, with 9 bases of the junction left unmatched.